This TCR beta chain was retrieved from a study of blood T cell repertoires in COVID-19. Whole-study context: Sources were T cells, B-cell-depleted T cells, or PBMCs; the material itself was cDNA or gDNA.

Repertoires were generated with immunoSEQ multiplex PCR, while TCRdb's copy carries only in-frame clones and drops some. The profile shows about 190,000 clones, about 89% of them singletons. With 6 bases clipped from V and 5 bases from J, the junction kept 6 bases outside the gene matches. Germline assignment: CDR1 SNHLY and CDR2 FYNNEI. The CDR3 spans 14 residues. The specimen sequenced was peripheral blood. V and J are TRBV2 and TRBJ2-1; 8 bases line up with TRBD1. The receptor comes from a middle-aged man with acute or convalescent COVID-19. The CDR3 nucleotides are TGTGCCAGCAGGCTCACAGGGGGGAACAATGAGCAGTTCTTC. Translation gives CASRLTGGNNEQFF. The entire variable domain, with the rest obtained from reference TRBV2 and TRBJ2-1, is as follows: EPEVTQTPSHQVTQMGQEVILRCVPISNHLYFYWYRQILGQKVEFLVSFYNNEISEKSEIFDDQFSVERPDGSNFTLKIRSTKLEDSAMYFCASRLTGGNNEQFFGPGTRLTVL.